What follows are 25 T cell receptor beta chains derived from one specimen sequenced in a study of T cell responses to AZD1222 COVID-19 vaccine. Profiled with immunoSEQ multiplex PCR; TCRdb holds only in-frame clones, not every one. This sample yields 85,000 to 90,000 clones, of which approximately 89% are seen a single time; around 2% belongs to the top ten. Specimen: peripheral blood, collected on day 0 of AZD1222 vaccination. The source of these receptors is an adult in good health.

This rearrangement joins TRBV19 to TRBJ2-4; no definite D call. V lost 1 base and J lost 7, with 17 bases in between. CDR3 size: 16 residues. Germline V lookup: CDR1 LNHDA, CDR2 SQIVND (reference sequence). As DNA, the CDR3 is TGTGCCAGTAGTATAGTCGTCGGCGCTCCGTTGAACATTCAGTACTTC. Protein product: CASSIVVGAPLNIQYF. Variable domain in full (rest from reference TRBV19 and TRBJ2-4): DGGITQSPKYLFRKEGQNVTLSCEQNLNHDAMYWYRQDPGQGLRLIYYSQIVNDFQKGDIAEGYSVSREKKESFPLTVTSAQKNPTAFYLCASSIVVGAPLNIQYFGAGTRLSVL.

The CDR3 DNA reads as TGTGCCAGCAGTTGGGACAGGAGGGGGACTGAAGCTTTCTTT. It translates to CASSWDRRGTEAFF. V gene TRBV6-5 combines with J gene TRBJ1-1; TRBD1 aligns across 8 bases. With V trimmed by 4 bases and J by 5 bases, 6 bases remained unmatched. The CDR3 spans 14 residues. Germline V gene sequence: CDR1 MNHEY, CDR2 SVGAGI.

The J gene is TRBJ1-4, the V gene TRBV4-1; D is possibly TRBD1 (6 bases). The germline CDR1 and CDR2 sequences are MGHRA and YSYEKL. There are 17 residues in the CDR3. Trimming took 2 bases from V and 5 from J, leaving 18 bases between them. The CDR3 is CASSQPTDSRVNEKLFF. The CDR3 region has the DNA TGCGCCAGCAGCCAACCTACGGACAGTAGGGTGAATGAAAAACTGTTTTTT.

The rearrangement links TRBV10-2 to TRBJ2-1; 11 nucleotides line up with TRBD2. The length of the CDR3 is 16 residues. The ends lost 4 bases at V and 7 bases at J; junction bases unmatched: 9. Germline CDR1 WSHSY, CDR2 SAAADI. This CDR3 reads CASSAPASGGRNEQFF. The CDR3 DNA is TGCGCCAGCAGTGCCCCCGCTAGCGGGGGGCGGAATGAGCAGTTCTTC.

The gene calls are TRBV3-1 (or the pseudogene TRBV3-2) and TRBJ2-5; TRBD2 is a possible D gene (6 bases). CDR3 length: 16 amino acids. CDR1 and CDR2 from the germline V gene are LGHDT and YNNKEL (reference sequence). The germline V and J ends were trimmed by 4 bases and 0 bases, with 15 bases remaining between them. In nucleotides, the CDR3 is TGTGCCAGCAGCCTCGGAGGGTCTTGGTACCAAGAGACCCAGTACTTC. It specifies CASSLGGSWYQETQYF.

The chain recombines TRBV23-1 with TRBJ1-2; a possible D gene is TRBD1 (6 bases). TRBV23-1 is an ORF for which the function is uncertain. The CDR3 length is 14 residues. The ends were cut back, 0 bases at V and 7 bases at J, with 12 bases in the middle. CDR3 DNA: TGCGCCAGCAGTCAATCAACAGGGATATCTGGCTACACCTTC. It translates to CASSQSTGISGYTF.

V usage is TRBV7-2 and J usage is TRBJ2-5; D is possibly TRBD2 (6 bases). Trimming pared 3 bases from V and 1 base from J, leaving 9 bases between. CDR1 is SGHTA and CDR2 is FQGNSA in the germline V gene. This CDR3 comprises 14 residues. CDR3: CASSFGGTQETQYF. CDR3 nucleotide sequence: TGTGCCAGCAGCTTTGGGGGGACCCAAGAGACCCAGTACTTC.

V and J are TRBV11-2 and TRBJ1-5, with D perhaps matching TRBD1 (6 bases). Trimming pared 0 bases from V and 2 bases from J, leaving 8 bases between. The CDR3 contains 15 residues. Germline V gene data show CDR1 as SGHAT and CDR2 as FQNNGV. The CDR3 region is CASSLDRQGNQPQHF. As DNA, the CDR3 is TGTGCCAGCAGCTTAGATCGACAGGGCAATCAGCCCCAGCATTTT.

The chain combines TRBV3-1 (or the pseudogene TRBV3-2) with TRBJ2-6; 10 positions agree with TRBD1. The V and J ends lost 5 bases and 3 bases, in that order; junction bases with no gene match: 7. The CDR3 runs 17 residues. CDR1 LGHDT and CDR2 YNNKEL come from the germline V gene (reference sequence). CDR3 DNA: TGTGCCAGCAGCTTAGGGACAGGGGTATTTGGGGCCAACGTCCTGACTTTC. Protein product: CASSLGTGVFGANVLTF.

This clone is a singleton in its sample. This rearrangement joins TRBV6-5 to TRBJ1-2; D is ambiguous. The CDR3 runs 14 residues. V was shortened by 6 bases and J by 3 bases, with 14 bases between the two germline ends. Germline CDR1 and CDR2: MNHEY and SVGAGI. The CDR3: CASSPAGSYYGYTF. The DNA of the CDR3 is TGTGCCAGCAGCCCCGCGGGCTCCTACTATGGCTACACCTTC.

This chain joins TRBV3-1 (or the pseudogene TRBV3-2) and TRBJ1-5; D remains unclear. This CDR3 is 14 amino acids long. Germline CDR1 reads LGHDT; CDR2 reads YNNKEL (reference sequence). V dropped 1 base and J dropped 1 base, with 5 bases sitting between them. The CDR3 sequence is CASSQARSNQPQHF. The CDR3, as DNA: TGTGCCAGCAGCCAAGCAAGGAGCAATCAGCCCCAGCATTTT.

V gene TRBV12-3 or TRBV12-4 combines with J gene TRBJ2-1; the match to TRBD2 covers 11 bases. The CDR3 consists of 13 residues. V was clipped by 7 bases and J by 9 bases; unmatched bases: 5. The CDR3 DNA sequence: TGTGCCAGCACCCTAGCGGGGGGCGGTGAGCAGTTCTTC. Protein product: CASTLAGGGEQFF.

The gene calls are TRBV7-2 and TRBJ2-5, with 8 bases matching TRBD1. Germline lookup yields CDR1 SGHTA and CDR2 FQGNSA. This CDR3 has 13 amino acids. The V and J ends lost 3 bases and 5 bases, in that order; junction bases with no gene match: 2. The CDR3 DNA reads as TGTGCCAGCAGCTTTAACAGGGGGGAGACCCAGTACTTC. Translated, it gives CASSFNRGETQYF.

This chain connects TRBV29-1 to TRBJ1-2; perhaps TRBD1 as D (6 bases). This CDR3 comprises 13 residues. CDR1 SQVTM and CDR2 ANQGSEA come from the germline V gene. V lost 6 bases, J lost 2 bases, and 13 bases lay in between. The CDR3 sequence: CSVPRQENYGYTF. The CDR3 bases are TGCAGCGTGCCTCGACAGGAGAACTATGGCTACACCTTC.

The chain employs TRBV7-9 and TRBJ1-4; D is ambiguous. The ends were cut back, 5 bases at V and 0 bases at J, with 10 bases in the middle. The germline V gene has CDR1 SEHNR and CDR2 FQNEAQ (reference sequence). The CDR3 totals 15 residues. The CDR3 nucleotides read TGTGCCAGCAGCCCACGTGTGGCAACTAATGAAAAACTGTTTTTT. Protein sequence: CASSPRVATNEKLFF.

CDR3 DNA sequence: TGTGCCACCAGCAGGGCCCCGTCGGGGATGACCGGGGAGCTGTTTTTT. Its protein product is CATSRAPSGMTGELFF. The rearrangement links TRBV15 to TRBJ2-2, with D perhaps TRBD2 (5 bases). Trimming left V 3 bases short and J 5 bases short, with 16 bases between. The CDR3 loop spans 16 amino acids. Germline V CDR1 and CDR2: LNHNV, YYDKDF (reference sequence).

The genes are TRBV19 and TRBJ1-5; D is perhaps TRBD1 (5 bases). Trimming cost V 1 base and J 6 bases, with 13 bases left between them. Looked up from germline, CDR1 is LNHDA and CDR2 is SQIVND (reference sequence). The CDR3 extends over 15 amino acids. CDR3: CASSIGGLTGQPQHF. The CDR3 DNA reads TGTGCCAGTAGTATAGGAGGCCTAACAGGTCAGCCCCAGCATTTT.

The chain couples TRBV10-3 to TRBJ1-1; D gene uncertain. V lost 6 bases to trimming and J lost 0 bases, with 8 bases between them. Germline V gives CDR1 ENHRY, CDR2 SYGVKD. This CDR3 spans 13 amino acids. The CDR3 DNA reads as TGTGCCATCAGAAGCCCCATGAACACTGAAGCTTTCTTT. Translating it yields CAIRSPMNTEAFF.

Only a few counts were recorded for this clone. The genes are TRBV7-2 and TRBJ1-4; 7 bases are a match to TRBD1. Germline CDR1 is SGHTA and CDR2 is FQGNSA. Trimming at V came to 5 bases and at J to 8 bases, leaving 11 bases not matched to a gene. The CDR3 covers 15 residues. CDR3 DNA sequence: TGTGCCAGCAGCCCCCGACAGGGATATAACGAAAAACTGTTTTTT. It translates to CASSPRQGYNEKLFF.

The genes are TRBV30 and TRBJ2-7; D possibly corresponds to TRBD1 (6 bases). Trimming took 4 bases from V and 6 from J, leaving 19 bases between them. This CDR3 comprises 14 residues. Germline loops: CDR1 GTSNPN, CDR2 SVGIG (reference sequence). This CDR3 is CAWTKVNRAGEQYF. In DNA, the CDR3 is TGTGCCTGGACCAAAGTAAACAGGGCCGGCGAGCAGTACTTC.

This clone has a single count. This chain uses TRBV18 with TRBJ1-2; no reliable D call. This CDR3 comprises 13 residues. Germline V gene sequence: CDR1 KGHSH, CDR2 LQKENI. Trimming cost V 2 bases and J 5 bases, with 9 bases left between them. DNA for the CDR3: TGTGCCAGCTCACCAATGGGTTGGTATGGCTACACCTTC. Translated, it gives CASSPMGWYGYTF.

The rearrangement links TRBV30 to TRBJ1-6; D unresolved. Trimming cost V 5 bases and J 0 bases, with 17 bases left between them. The germline V gene has CDR1 GTSNPN and CDR2 SVGIG (reference sequence). The CDR3 loop spans 17 amino acids. The CDR3 nucleotides read TGTGCCTGGGTCGGAAATCGGGTCAGCTCCTATAATTCACCCCTCCACTTT. Protein: CAWVGNRVSSYNSPLHF. The full variable domain, rest sourced from reference TRBV30 and TRBJ1-6, is SQTIHQWPATLVQPVGSPLSLECTVEGTSNPNLYWYRQAAGRGLQLLFYSVGIGQISSEVPQNLSASRPQDRQFILSSKKLLLSDSGFYLCAWVGNRVSSYNSPLHFGNGTRLTVT.

This chain links TRBV3-1 (or the pseudogene TRBV3-2) with TRBJ2-1; the match to TRBD2 covers 8 bases. This CDR3 contains 15 residues. Germline V gene data show CDR1 as LGHDT and CDR2 as YNNKEL (reference sequence). J was trimmed by 6 bases and V by 2 bases; bases with no gene match: 6. In DNA form, the CDR3 reads TGTGCCAGCAGCCAAATCGTAGCGGGGAGCAATGAGCAGTTCTTC. It codes for CASSQIVAGSNEQFF.

This chain uses TRBV10-1 with TRBJ1-5; 10 positions agree with TRBD1. Losses at the gene ends were 6 bases for V and 7 bases for J; bases not matched to a gene: 6. The CDR3 is 14 amino acids. Germline V gene sequence: CDR1 WNHNN, CDR2 SYGVQD (reference sequence). The CDR3 is CASRRTGGGQPQHF. CDR3 coding DNA: TGCGCCAGCAGAAGGACAGGGGGAGGCCAGCCCCAGCATTTT.

The chain carries TRBV14 and TRBJ1-1; 9 bases agree with TRBD1. V lost 2 bases and J lost 4; bases outside the gene matches: 5. Germline CDR1 is SGHDN and CDR2 is FVKESK. The CDR3 totals 15 residues. The CDR3 DNA is TGTGCCAGCAGCCAAACGGGACAGGGTGCCACTGAAGCTTTCTTT. It encodes CASSQTGQGATEAFF.